This TCR beta chain was captured in a study of T cells after posttransplantation cyclophosphamide. General study points: Later post-transplant blood repertoires were often dominated by donor CD8+ memory clones.

The assay was immunoSEQ multiplex PCR, and TCRdb's table has in-frame clones only and misses some. The sample holds about 7,900 clones, and no clone turns up only once. The table lists this clone with many counts. What it recognizes is unknown. Treatment was busulfan-fludarabine conditioning, a marrow graft, and cyclophosphamide on days +3 and +4. V was pared by 4 bases and J by 7 bases, with 9 bases of the junction left unmatched. The CDR3 extends over 15 amino acids. Per the germline V gene, CDR1 is SGHRS and CDR2 is YFSETQ. V and J are TRBV5-1 and TRBJ1-4; 8 bases match TRBD1. The clonotype comes from a male patient between 25 and 39 years old who received an allogeneic stem cell transplant from an unrelated donor, was CMV-positive, and had acute and chronic GVHD. Some T cells may be graft donor cells. The source was PBMCs, collected after an allogeneic stem cell transplant with post-transplant cyclophosphamide. CDR3: CASSAAADRVEKLFF. DNA for the CDR3: TGCGCCAGCAGCGCCGCCGCGGACAGGGTTGAAAAACTGTTTTTT.